These 4 T cell receptor beta chains share one sample of origin, sequenced in a study of post-analysis software for immune sequencing data. Study-level points and caveats: TRBV segments more frequent in patients than in controls numbered roughly 5 and included TRBV5-6, TRBV5-1 and TRBV20-1.

TCR beta cDNA libraries included unique molecular identifiers. TCRdb independently ran MiXCR on the PCR reads; one entry per CDR3 protein. The sample lists some 890,000 distinct CDR3 sequences; under 70% were seen once. No antigen has been assigned to these receptors. The sample was blood. These receptors were obtained from a girl under 18 with multiple sclerosis.

This clonotype was detected a few times. The CDR3 sequence is CASSSRTSGGETQYF. DNA of the CDR3: TGTGCCAGCAGTTCCCGGACTAGCGGGGGAGAGACCCAGTACTTC. This chain joins TRBV6-5 and TRBJ2-5; 13 nucleotides match TRBD2. This CDR3 region has 15 residues. Germline V CDR1 and CDR2: MNHEY, SVGAGI. V was pared by 4 bases and J by 4 bases, with 3 bases of the junction left unmatched.

In its sample, this clonotype was seen a few times. V is TRBV29-1 and J is TRBJ1-2, with D unresolved. This CDR3 region has 11 residues. The germline V and J ends were trimmed by 2 bases and 7 bases, with 8 bases remaining between them. Germline V gene data show CDR1 as SQVTM and CDR2 as ANQGSEA. CDR3 coding DNA: TGCAGCGTTGAACTGGGTTCTGGCTACACCTTC. Residues: CSVELGSGYTF. The full variable domain, its missing parts supplied by reference TRBV29-1 and TRBJ1-2, is SAVISQKPSRDICQRGTSLTIQCQVDSQVTMMFWYRQQPGQSLTLIATANQGSEATYESGFVIDKFPISRPNLTFSTLTVSNMSPEDSSIYLCSVELGSGYTFGSGTRLTVV.

This clonotype has only a few counts. V is TRBV4-1 and J is TRBJ2-1; D tentatively reads TRBD1 or TRBD2 (5 bases each). The germline V and J ends were trimmed by 11 bases and 2 bases, with 16 bases remaining between them. The CDR3 length is 14 residues. Germline V lookup: CDR1 MGHRA, CDR2 YSYEKL. The DNA of the CDR3 is TGCGCCTCCACTCGGGACGGAGCCTACAATGAGCAGTTCTTC. Residues: CASTRDGAYNEQFF.

This clonotype was seen more than once but under ten times. This chain links TRBV29-1 with TRBJ2-1, with a tentative D call TRBD2 (6 bases). Germline CDR1 is SQVTM and CDR2 is ANQGSEA. The CDR3 extends over 15 amino acids. Deletions cut 1 base from V and 7 bases from J, with 17 bases between. The CDR3 DNA is TGCAGCGTTGAAGGATCGGGGTTGGGGGGAAATGAGCAGTTCTTC. As protein: CSVEGSGLGGNEQFF.